Listed below are T cell receptor beta chains from one sample, sequenced in a study of T cells in Graves' hyperthyroidism and ophthalmopathy. TCRdb fed the multiplex PCR reads into MiXCR, producing one record per CDR3 protein. The table has roughly 710,000 distinct CDR3 sequences, around a third seen once; the top ten hold roughly 30%. The sample consisted of blood. The receptors were sampled from a middle-aged woman with Graves' hyperthyroidism. The CDR3 runs from the conserved cysteine through the conserved F or W. Fields, in order: D gene, J gene, CDR3 length, clone size, V gene, CDR3 DNA, CDR3 protein. The D gene is left open where the match is weak. Size is stated for part of the rows, as once, few or many counts, or as a class when the clone is expanded.

D: -; J: TRBJ1-1; length: 15; size: many; V: TRBV4-3; DNA: TGCGCCAGCAGCCCCCTTCCAGGGGAGGTCACTGAAGCTTTCTTT; CDR3: CASSPLPGEVTEAFF
D: -; J: TRBJ1-2; length: 13; size: -; V: TRBV4-1; DNA: TGCGCCAGCAGCCAAGCAGGGATGGATGGCTACACCTTC; CDR3: CASSQAGMDGYTF
D: TRBD2; J: TRBJ2-7; length: 15; size: -; V: TRBV29-1; DNA: TGCAGCTCCGGATCCGGGACTAGCGGGAGCCACGAGCAGTACTTC; CDR3: CSSGSGTSGSHEQYF
D: -; J: TRBJ1-5; length: 15; size: -; V: TRBV6-6; DNA: TGTGCCAGCAGTCGAACGGACCTATTAAATCAGCCCCAGCATTTT; CDR3: CASSRTDLLNQPQHF
D: -; J: TRBJ1-5; length: 16; size: -; V: TRBV4-1; DNA: TGCGCCAGCAGCCAGCACACCCTCGGGACAAATCAGCCCCAGCATTTT; CDR3: CASSQHTLGTNQPQHF
D: -; J: TRBJ1-1; length: 13; size: many; V: TRBV5-6; DNA: TGTGCCAGCACGCGGGCAGCGAACACTGAAGCTTTCTTT; CDR3: CASTRAANTEAFF
D: -; J: TRBJ2-3; length: 13; size: -; V: TRBV5-6; DNA: TGTGCCAGCTCTAGGGAGGAGCAAGGGACGCAGTATTTT; CDR3: CASSREEQGTQYF
D: -; J: TRBJ2-7; length: 15; size: many; V: TRBV7-2; DNA: TGTGCCAGCAGCCCCGCGGGATCAGGGACCTACGAGCAGTACTTC; CDR3: CASSPAGSGTYEQYF
D: -; J: TRBJ2-1; length: 11; size: many; V: TRBV12-3/TRBV12-4; DNA: TGTGCCAGCAGCCGCGGCAATGAGCAGTTCTTC; CDR3: CASSRGNEQFF
D: -; J: TRBJ1-1; length: 14; size: -; V: TRBV10-3; DNA: TGTGCCATCGAAGGAATAGGGGCCCGAGGTGAAGCTTTCTTT; CDR3: CAIEGIGARGEAFF
D: -; J: TRBJ2-1; length: 13; size: -; V: TRBV11-2; DNA: TGTGCCAGCAGCCATCTTTTGGAGCGTGAGCAGTTCTTC; CDR3: CASSHLLEREQFF
D: -; J: TRBJ1-2; length: 15; size: many; V: TRBV4-2; DNA: TGTGCCAGCAGCCAAGATGGTCGGCAGGGAAGTGGCTACACCTTC; CDR3: CASSQDGRQGSGYTF
D: -; J: TRBJ1-1; length: 13; size: -; V: TRBV10-3; DNA: TGTGCCATCAGCGACCTCAGGGCCACTGAAGCTTTCTTT; CDR3: CAISDLRATEAFF
D: -; J: TRBJ1-3; length: 15; size: few; V: TRBV7-9; DNA: TGTGCCAGCAGCCCCCGGCTGATCTCTGGAAACACCATATATTTT; CDR3: CASSPRLISGNTIYF
D: -; J: TRBJ2-5; length: 16; size: -; V: TRBV6-5; DNA: TGTGCCAGCAGTTTTTATCTCGCCTCGATCGGAGAGACCCAGTACTTC; CDR3: CASSFYLASIGETQYF
D: -; J: TRBJ1-1; length: 13; size: few; V: TRBV7-3; DNA: TGTGCCAGCAGCCAGAGGTCGGACACTGAAGCTTTCTTT; CDR3: CASSQRSDTEAFF
D: -; J: TRBJ2-2; length: 16; size: -; V: TRBV19; DNA: TGTGCCAGTAGTATTATGGGGGGGCGGCTCTCCGGGGAGCTGTTTTTT; CDR3: CASSIMGGRLSGELFF
D: -; J: TRBJ2-6; length: 14; size: -; V: TRBV20-1; DNA: TGCAGTGCCTATGGGGGCTCTGGGGCCAACGTCCTGACTTTC; CDR3: CSAYGGSGANVLTF
D: -; J: TRBJ1-2; length: 13; size: -; V: TRBV20-1; DNA: TGCAGTGCTAGAGGTACAGGAGTCTATGGCTACACCTTC; CDR3: CSARGTGVYGYTF
D: -; J: TRBJ1-3; length: 12; size: many; V: TRBV20-1; DNA: TGCAGTGCTGGACCGTCTGGAAACACCATATATTTT; CDR3: CSAGPSGNTIYF
D: -; J: TRBJ2-7; length: 14; size: -; V: TRBV2; DNA: TGTGCCAGCAGTGATGTTGGAGGGGGCCTTAACAAGTACTTC; CDR3: CASSDVGGGLNKYF
D: TRBD1; J: TRBJ1-5; length: 15; size: many; V: TRBV10-1; DNA: TGCGCCAGCAGCGCCGGGACAGCCAACAATCACCCCCAGCATTTT; CDR3: CASSAGTANNHPQHF
D: -; J: TRBJ2-3; length: 14; size: -; V: TRBV29-1; DNA: TGCAGCGTGGGGACTGCCTATCTCACAGATACGCAGTATTTT; CDR3: CSVGTAYLTDTQYF
D: -; J: TRBJ1-2; length: 14; size: many; V: TRBV2; DNA: TGTGCCAGCAGTCCCCAGACGGTGGCTAGTGGCTACACCTTC; CDR3: CASSPQTVASGYTF
D: -; J: TRBJ2-7; length: 12; size: few; V: TRBV20-1; DNA: TGCCGTGCGGGGACAAACGCCTACGAGCAGTACTTC; CDR3: CRAGTNAYEQYF
D: -; J: TRBJ1-4; length: 15; size: many; V: TRBV24-1; DNA: TGTGCCACCAGTGACTCAAGACAGACGGGGGAAAAACTGTTTTTT; CDR3: CATSDSRQTGEKLFF
D: -; J: TRBJ1-2; length: 14; size: -; V: TRBV12-3/TRBV12-4; DNA: TGTGCCAGCAGCCCCGGTCGGACTAACTATGACTACACCTTC; CDR3: CASSPGRTNYDYTF
D: -; J: TRBJ1-2; length: 11; size: -; V: TRBV6-5; DNA: TGTGCCACGGGGATCCTCTACGGCTACACCTTC; CDR3: CATGILYGYTF
D: TRBD1; J: TRBJ1-6; length: 14; size: many; V: TRBV7-2; DNA: TGTGCCAGCAAAAGAGGACAGGGGGTTTCACCCCTCCACTTT; CDR3: CASKRGQGVSPLHF
D: -; J: TRBJ1-1; length: 14; size: many; V: TRBV19; DNA: TGTGCCAGTAGTATCAACGGAGGTAGTACTGAAGCTTTCTTT; CDR3: CASSINGGSTEAFF
D: -; J: TRBJ1-3; length: 13; size: few; V: TRBV3-1; DNA: TGTGCCAGCAGCCAAGGAATGGGAAACACCATATATTTT; CDR3: CASSQGMGNTIYF
D: TRBD2; J: TRBJ2-5; length: 18; size: -; V: TRBV11-3; DNA: TGTGCCAGCAGCAGAGCGGGACTAGCGGGGGCCCCCAAAGAGACCCAGTACTTC; CDR3: CASSRAGLAGAPKETQYF
D: -; J: TRBJ2-5; length: 16; size: many; V: TRBV7-6; DNA: TGTGCCAGTCACGTCGCCGTACTACAATCTCAAGAGACCCAGTACTTC; CDR3: CASHVAVLQSQETQYF
D: -; J: TRBJ2-7; length: 15; size: few; V: TRBV5-6; DNA: TGTGCCAGCAGCTGGGCGCCGGGAGTCCCCCACGAGCAGTACTTC; CDR3: CASSWAPGVPHEQYF
D: -; J: TRBJ1-5; length: 15; size: -; V: TRBV20-1; DNA: TGCAGTGCTAGTCGCCCGAGTCGGGGCAATCAGCCCCAGCATTTT; CDR3: CSASRPSRGNQPQHF
D: TRBD2; J: TRBJ2-5; length: 12; size: -; V: TRBV7-2; DNA: TGTGCCAGCAGCCTGATAGCGGGGAACATCTACTTC; CDR3: CASSLIAGNIYF
D: -; J: TRBJ2-2; length: 15; size: -; V: TRBV12-3/TRBV12-4; DNA: TGTGCCAGCAGCCCCCCACCCGTGAACACCGGGGAGCTGTTTTTT; CDR3: CASSPPPVNTGELFF
D: -; J: TRBJ2-3; length: 14; size: -; V: TRBV29-1; DNA: TGCAGCGTTGAATTGGGGGCTAGCACAGATACGCAGTATTTT; CDR3: CSVELGASTDTQYF
D: TRBD1; J: TRBJ2-1; length: 15; size: few; V: TRBV25-1; DNA: TGTGCCAGCAGTGAATCAGGGACAGGGCGAAATGAGCAGTTCTTC; CDR3: CASSESGTGRNEQFF
D: -; J: TRBJ1-5; length: 13; size: -; V: TRBV2; DNA: TGTGCCAGCGGAAGAGGGAGCAATCAGCCCCAGCATTTT; CDR3: CASGRGSNQPQHF
D: -; J: TRBJ2-2; length: 17; size: -; V: TRBV5-6; DNA: TGTGCCAGCAGCTTGTTTGGGGACGGATCTTTGGCCGGGGAGCTGTTTTTT; CDR3: CASSLFGDGSLAGELFF
D: -; J: TRBJ2-7; length: 14; size: -; V: TRBV5-4; DNA: TGTGCCAGCAGCTTGAGTCACGCTACCTACGAGCAGTACTTC; CDR3: CASSLSHATYEQYF